A selection of T cell receptor beta chains follows, all from one sample in a study of T-cell reconstitution after alpha-beta-depleted transplantation in children. TCRdb independently ran MiXCR on the PCR reads; one entry per CDR3 protein. The table has about 470,000 distinct CDR3 sequences, around two fifths seen once. The starting material was PBMCs, obtained before TCRalphabeta/CD19-depleted stem cell transplant. The receptors here all came from a girl aged 2-10 years with aplastic anemia, due to receive a stem cell transplant. CDR3s include the opening cysteine and the closing phenylalanine or tryptophan. The D gene is left open where the match is weak. Size values are once, few and many counts, or a class for expanded clones, and some rows have none.

cdr3_aa cdr3_nt j_call cdr3_length v_call d_call clone_size
CASSSDRGLYGYTF TGTGCCAGCAGTTCGGACAGGGGGCTATATGGCTACACCTTC TRBJ1-2 14 TRBV12-3/TRBV12-4 TRBD1 -
CASSRLAVYNEQFF TGTGCCAGCAGTAGACTAGCAGTGTACAATGAGCAGTTCTTC TRBJ2-1 14 TRBV12-3/TRBV12-4 TRBD2 many
CASSQDWGRLAGASETQYF TGCGCCAGCAGCCAAGATTGGGGTAGGCTAGCGGGAGCGTCAGAGACCCAGTACTTC TRBJ2-5 19 TRBV4-1 TRBD2 many
CASSLAAARDTAFF TGCGCCAGCAGCTTGGCGGCCGCGAGGGACACGGCTTTCTTT TRBJ1-1 14 TRBV5-1 - -
CSARVPAGTDTQYF TGCAGTGCTAGAGTACCAGCGGGCACAGATACGCAGTATTTT TRBJ2-3 14 TRBV20-1 - -
CASSDSGGRRNEQFF TGTGCCAGCAGTGACAGCGGGGGGAGGCGGAATGAGCAGTTCTTC TRBJ2-1 15 TRBV2 TRBD2 -
CASSLDPAPDTQYF TGTGCCAGCAGCTTAGACCCGGCCCCAGATACGCAGTATTTT TRBJ2-3 14 TRBV7-6 - few
CASRDPSSGSRDEQYF TGTGCCAGCAGGGATCCCTCTAGCGGGAGTAGGGACGAGCAGTACTTC TRBJ2-7 16 TRBV6-1 TRBD2 -
CASSLPEGGTGELFF TGTGCCAGCAGTTTACCGGAGGGGGGGACCGGGGAGCTGTTTTTT TRBJ2-2 15 TRBV12-3/TRBV12-4 - few
CSVWTGSDYTF TGCAGCGTTTGGACAGGGAGCGACTACACCTTC TRBJ1-2 11 TRBV29-1 TRBD1 -
CASSHMGLGTEAFF TGTGCCAGCAGCCACATGGGGCTCGGCACTGAAGCTTTCTTT TRBJ1-1 14 TRBV14 - many
CSARFAGQAGEQYF TGCAGTGCTCGGTTTGCAGGACAGGCGGGCGAGCAGTACTTC TRBJ2-7 14 TRBV20-1 TRBD1 -
CASSLESGGFYGYTF TGCGCCAGCAGCTTGGAATCCGGCGGATTCTATGGCTACACCTTC TRBJ1-2 15 TRBV5-1 - -
CASSFAGQAHNEQFF TGTGCCAGCAGCTTCGCGGGACAGGCTCACAATGAGCAGTTCTTC TRBJ2-1 15 TRBV7-8 TRBD1 -
CASATASSGANVLTF TGTGCCAGCGCCACGGCTAGCTCTGGGGCCAACGTCCTGACTTTC TRBJ2-6 15 TRBV12-1 - few
CASALQQGQETQYF TGTGCCAGCGCACTCCAACAGGGTCAAGAGACCCAGTACTTC TRBJ2-5 14 TRBV2 - -
CASSEIAGGLYNEQFF TGTGCCAGCAGTGAAATAGCGGGAGGTCTCTACAATGAGCAGTTCTTC TRBJ2-1 16 TRBV25-1 TRBD2 few
CSGSGGTRINEQFF TGCAGTGGATCTGGTGGGACTAGGATCAATGAGCAGTTCTTC TRBJ2-1 14 TRBV20-1 TRBD2 -
CASSLEGGRAGELFF TGTGCCAGCAGTTTAGAGGGGGGTCGCGCCGGGGAGCTGTTTTTT TRBJ2-2 15 TRBV12-3/TRBV12-4 - -
CASRVAGDLNEQFF TGTGCCAGCAGGGTAGCGGGAGATCTAAATGAGCAGTTCTTC TRBJ2-1 14 TRBV12-3/TRBV12-4 TRBD2 many
CASSQGQGTAYEQYF TGCGCCAGCAGCCAAGGACAGGGAACCGCCTACGAGCAGTACTTC TRBJ2-7 15 TRBV4-1 TRBD1 once
CSAPAEGQETQYF TGCAGTGCCCCAGCTGAGGGCCAAGAGACCCAGTACTTC TRBJ2-5 13 TRBV20-1 - -
CSASRRRPGGLYNEQFF TGCAGTGCTAGTCGGCGACGACCGGGAGGCCTTTACAATGAGCAGTTCTTC TRBJ2-1 17 TRBV20-1 TRBD2 -
CASSDRTDYTEAFF TGTGCCAGCAGTGACCGGACGGACTACACTGAAGCTTTCTTT TRBJ1-1 14 TRBV6-1 - -
CASSPTGYEQYF TGTGCCAGCAGCCCCACAGGTTACGAGCAGTACTTC TRBJ2-7 12 TRBV12-3/TRBV12-4 - many
CASRGTRQETQYF TGTGCCAGCAGAGGCACAAGACAAGAGACCCAGTACTTC TRBJ2-5 13 TRBV6-6 - -
CASSQGTGGQETQYF TGCGCCAGCAGCCAAGGGACAGGGGGCCAAGAGACCCAGTACTTC TRBJ2-5 15 TRBV4-3 TRBD1 many
CSAPPGTGYEQYF TGCAGTGCGCCACCAGGGACAGGGTATGAGCAGTACTTC TRBJ2-7 13 TRBV20-1 TRBD1 once
CASSTTGTGIWGEQFF TGTGCCAGTAGTACAACCGGGACAGGGATTTGGGGTGAGCAGTTCTTC TRBJ2-1 16 TRBV19 TRBD1 few
CASSQDHRAGGINEQYF TGTGCCAGCAGCCAAGATCATCGGGCGGGGGGGATCAACGAGCAGTACTTC TRBJ2-7 17 TRBV4-2 TRBD2 -
CSARVASGPSYNEQFF TGCAGTGCTAGAGTAGCTAGCGGCCCCTCCTACAATGAGCAGTTCTTC TRBJ2-1 16 TRBV20-1 TRBD2 -
CSAPDPLERGGQETQYF TGCAGCGCACCGGACCCCCTTGAGCGGGGGGGCCAAGAGACCCAGTACTTC TRBJ2-5 17 TRBV29-1 TRBD2 -
CASSQLGNAERVPYEQYF TGTGCCAGCAGTCAGCTTGGCAACGCGGAAAGGGTCCCCTACGAGCAGTACTTC TRBJ2-7 18 TRBV28 - -
CASRPRANTEAFF TGTGCCAGCAGGCCCCGGGCAAACACTGAAGCTTTCTTT TRBJ1-1 13 TRBV12-3/TRBV12-4 - few
CSVEHTGELFF TGCAGCGTTGAACACACCGGGGAGCTGTTTTTT TRBJ2-2 11 TRBV29-1 - many
CASSLELARHEQYF TGCGCCAGCAGCTTGGAGCTAGCGAGGCACGAGCAGTACTTC TRBJ2-7 14 TRBV5-1 - few
CASSSTANPYNEQFF TGCGCCAGCAGCTCGACAGCCAATCCTTACAATGAGCAGTTCTTC TRBJ2-1 15 TRBV5-1 - -
CAMGPLIEETQYF TGTGCCATGGGCCCACTGATCGAAGAGACCCAGTACTTC TRBJ2-5 13 TRBV28 - -
CATRRTGGSGANVLTF TGTGCCACAAGAAGGACAGGAGGATCTGGGGCCAACGTCCTGACTTTC TRBJ2-6 16 TRBV6-1 TRBD1 -
CSARSHWNTGELFF TGCAGTGCTAGATCTCATTGGAACACCGGGGAGCTGTTTTTT TRBJ2-2 14 TRBV20-1 - -
CSATGTNTYEQYF TGCAGTGCAACCGGGACTAACACCTACGAGCAGTACTTC TRBJ2-7 13 TRBV20-1 TRBD2 once
CASSLYRDNEQFF TGTGCCAGCAGCTTGTACAGGGATAATGAGCAGTTCTTC TRBJ2-1 13 TRBV7-9 - few
CASSPLRATGELFF TGTGCCAGCTCACCCCTGCGGGCTACCGGGGAGCTGTTTTTT TRBJ2-2 14 TRBV18 - -
CSAIPLGLAGTGEQFF TGCAGTGCTATTCCCCTGGGACTAGCGGGGACCGGTGAGCAGTTCTTC TRBJ2-1 16 TRBV20-1 TRBD2 many
CASSTQTGGLQETQYF TGTGCCAGCAGTACGCAGACAGGGGGCCTCCAAGAGACCCAGTACTTC TRBJ2-5 16 TRBV28 TRBD1 -
CASSPGTGDGYTF TGCGCCAGCAGCCCCGGGACAGGGGATGGCTACACCTTC TRBJ1-2 13 TRBV5-1 TRBD1 -
CASTVTGNTEAFF TGTGCCAGCACCGTTACAGGGAACACTGAAGCTTTCTTT TRBJ1-1 13 TRBV6-5 - many
CAWDVGNTEAFF TGTGCCTGGGACGTTGGTAACACTGAAGCTTTCTTT TRBJ1-1 12 TRBV30 - -
CASNYGGSGGDEQFF TGTGCCAGCAATTACGGCGGTAGTGGGGGGGATGAGCAGTTCTTC TRBJ2-1 15 TRBV6-5 TRBD2 -
CSASPLKGFGYTF TGCAGTGCAAGCCCTCTTAAGGGGTTCGGCTACACCTTC TRBJ1-2 13 TRBV20-1 - many
CSVALGTGELFF TGCAGCGTTGCTCTGGGCACCGGGGAGCTGTTTTTT TRBJ2-2 12 TRBV29-1 - -
CASSLFQGDPYEQYF TGTGCCAGCAGTTTATTTCAGGGGGACCCCTACGAGCAGTACTTC TRBJ2-7 15 TRBV27 TRBD1 -
CASSLRQLPDTQYF TGCGCCAGCAGCTTACGACAGCTTCCAGATACGCAGTATTTT TRBJ2-3 14 TRBV5-1 - -
CASSPGLAFTDTQYF TGCGCCAGCAGCCCGGGACTAGCCTTCACAGATACGCAGTATTTT TRBJ2-3 15 TRBV5-1 TRBD2 once
CASSYNQGFSYNEQFF TGTGCCAGCAGTTATAATCAGGGGTTCTCCTACAATGAGCAGTTCTTC TRBJ2-1 16 TRBV7-2 - -
CASSHGTGGGYEQYF TGTGCCAGCAGCCACGGGACAGGGGGTGGCTACGAGCAGTACTTC TRBJ2-7 15 TRBV4-2 TRBD1 -
CSAGRLAAETQYF TGCAGTGCTGGTCGCCTAGCGGCCGAGACCCAGTACTTC TRBJ2-5 13 TRBV20-1 TRBD2 few
CSASARANYEQYF TGCAGTGCTAGTGCCAGGGCTAACTACGAGCAGTACTTC TRBJ2-7 13 TRBV20-1 - -